One T cell receptor (beta chain) is described in this entry. Its specificity is not known. This specimen belongs to a study of T cell responses to AZD1222 COVID-19 vaccine. Study-level results: Across spike, vaccine-associated CD4 TCRs were found, dominant at 160-218 and 743-854. There were repertoire samples only from the period after the peak T cell response.

TCRdb keeps only in-frame clones here, not all; method: immunoSEQ multiplex PCR. The data hold around 84,000 clones, with around 90% observed a single time. Here the sequenced sample was peripheral blood, taken on day 0 of MenACWY control vaccination. This sequence was found in an adult in good health.

As DNA, the CDR3 is TGTGCCAGCAGCTCCAAATACGAGCAGTACTTC. As protein: CASSSKYEQYF. The chain joins TRBV11-2 to TRBJ2-7; no reliable D call. CDR1 and CDR2 (germline): SGHAT, FQNNGV. The CDR3 has 11 amino acids. V lost 4 bases to trimming and J lost 4 bases, with 5 bases between them. The whole variable domain, remainder taken from reference TRBV11-2 and TRBJ2-7, is EAGVAQSPRYKIIEKRQSVAFWCNPISGHATLYWYQQILGQGPKLLIQFQNNGVVDDSQLPKDRFSAERLKGVDSTLKIQPAKLEDSAVYLCASSSKYEQYFGPGTRLTVT.